Each of the 16 T cell receptor beta chains below was sequenced from the same sample in a study of cytomegalovirus exposure and HLA in healthy donors (dated by TCRdb to 2016 to 2017). Library preparation was by the immunoSEQ multiplex PCR assay. For the multiplex PCR, a mixture combining 60 forward primers for TCR Vbeta segments and 13 reverse primers for TCR Jbeta segments was used. In its TCRdb copy, this immuneACCESS table keeps in-frame sequences only and misses some clones. Where compared with another copy, unresolved V genes explain less than half of these, and the others have no known cause. The sample table records 150,000 to 200,000 clones; 65% to 85% of these occur just once. The ten largest clones represent more than 1.5% of the sample. Material: PBMCs. These receptors all come from a woman in her late teens or twenties in good health and CMV-seronegative.

The chain couples TRBV4-1 to TRBJ1-2, with TRBD1 matching 8 bases. The CDR3 is 15 residues long. V shed 4 bases, J shed 5 bases, and the junction held 9 bases outside the gene matches. CDR1 and CDR2 (germline): MGHRA, YSYEKL. Written as DNA, the CDR3 is TGCGCCAGCAGCCCCGGACAGGGAGCCACTTATGGCTACACCTTC. Residues: CASSPGQGATYGYTF.

V and J are TRBV7-2 and TRBJ2-5; TRBD2 aligns across 14 bases. Per germline, CDR1 SGHTA and CDR2 FQGNSA. CDR3 length: 17 amino acids. Trimming at V came to 4 bases and at J to 1 base, leaving 5 bases not matched to a gene. CDR3 sequence: CASSSRGLAGAQETQYF. CDR3 nucleotides: TGTGCCAGCAGCTCCCGGGGACTAGCGGGGGCCCAAGAGACCCAGTACTTC.

Of note for this clone: Other DNA sequences from this sample encode an identical CDR3 as well. The chain recombines TRBV29-1 with TRBJ1-2; weak D call: TRBD1 (5 bases). Germline CDR1 and CDR2: SQVTM and ANQGSEA. CDR3 size: 14 residues. V was pared by 3 bases and J by 1 base, with 12 bases between. CDR3 loop: CSVEGRGSNYGYTF. CDR3 sequence (DNA): TGCAGCGTTGAGGGTAGGGGAAGTAACTATGGCTACACCTTC.

This chain uses TRBV6-1 with TRBJ2-7; D perhaps matches TRBD1 (7 bases). The CDR3 sequence is 15 residues long. Between the trimmed V and J ends, which lost 6 bases and 4 bases, there was a span of 19 bases. CDR1 and CDR2 from the germline V gene are MNHNS and SASEGT. CDR3 protein: CASRQPGGPPYEQYF. For the CDR3, the DNA is TGTGCCAGCAGGCAGCCAGGGGGGCCCCCTTACGAGCAGTACTTC.

The rearrangement uses TRBV27 and TRBJ2-7; TRBD1 aligns across 7 bases. Looked up from germline, CDR1 is MNHEY and CDR2 is SMNVEV (reference sequence). The CDR3 loop spans 16 amino acids. The trim removed 6 bases at V and 2 bases at J, leaving 13 bases unmatched. In DNA form, the CDR3 reads TGTGCCAGCAGCTCGAGACAGGGAATAGGTCCCTACGAGCAGTACTTC. This sequence encodes CASSSRQGIGPYEQYF.

The J gene is TRBJ2-3, the V gene TRBV19; no firm D call. V gave up 4 bases and J gave up 0 bases, with 8 bases separating them. CDR3 length: 14 residues. Germline V lookup: CDR1 LNHDA, CDR2 SQIVND (reference sequence). In DNA, the CDR3 is TGTGCCAGTAGTACAGGCAGAAGCACAGATACGCAGTATTTT. Residues: CASSTGRSTDTQYF.

This sequence joins TRBV18 and TRBJ2-5; 7 bases line up with TRBD2. The length of the CDR3 is 14 residues. With 3 bases clipped from V and 5 bases from J, the junction kept 6 bases outside the gene matches. Germline V gene sequence: CDR1 KGHSH, CDR2 LQKENI. CDR3 nucleotide sequence: TGTGCCAGCTCACCGAGGGGAGGGACGGAGACCCAGTACTTC. It translates to CASSPRGGTETQYF.

This clone occurred once. The chain carries TRBV7-6 and TRBJ1-3; 7 bases line up with TRBD1. The CDR3 has 18 amino acids. Germline loops: CDR1 SGHVS, CDR2 FNYEAQ. Unmatched junction bases numbered 14, after V lost 6 bases and J lost 0 bases. CDR3 sequence reads: CASSLDRAPISSGNTIYF. In DNA form, the CDR3 reads TGTGCCAGCAGTCTCGACAGGGCCCCTATATCCTCTGGAAACACCATATATTTT.

This rearrangement joins TRBV2 to TRBJ1-4; weak D call: TRBD1 (5 bases). Trimming cost V 8 bases and J 5 bases, with 21 bases left between them. This CDR3 is 16 amino acids long. Germline CDR1 SNHLY, CDR2 FYNNEI. This CDR3 reads CASGGFVGALNEKLFF. The CDR3 bases are TGTGCCAGCGGGGGGTTCGTAGGCGCGCTGAATGAAAAACTGTTTTTT.

The chain carries TRBV28 and TRBJ2-5; tentative D call: TRBD1 (6 bases). Deletions cut 6 bases from V and 5 bases from J, with 19 bases between. The germline V gene encodes CDR1 MDHEN and CDR2 SYDVKM. This CDR3 is built from 15 residues. CDR3 amino acids: CASSILWTESETQYF. DNA for the CDR3: TGTGCCAGCAGCATTTTGTGGACAGAAAGCGAGACCCAGTACTTC.

In this sample, this clone turned up a few times. This chain links TRBV5-6 with TRBJ1-5, with TRBD1 matching 10 bases. The CDR3 loop spans 15 amino acids. Germline V gives CDR1 SGHDT, CDR2 YYEEEE. V lost 3 bases to trimming and J lost 2 bases; unmatched junction nucleotides: 2. CDR3 DNA sequence: TGTGCCAGCAGCTGGGGGACAGGGGGCAATCAGCCCCAGCATTTT. Translation gives CASSWGTGGNQPQHF.

The rearrangement links TRBV19 to TRBJ2-7, with TRBD1 as a possible D gene (6 bases). CDR1 and CDR2 (germline): LNHDA, SQIVND (reference sequence). The V end was cut by 3 bases, the J end by 7 bases, with 10 bases between. CDR3 length equals 12 residues. In nucleotides, the CDR3 is TGTGCCAGTAGTATGAACAGGGAGGAGCAGTACTTC. Its protein is CASSMNREEQYF.

V is TRBV28 and J is TRBJ1-4; D may be TRBD1 (5 bases). The V and J ends lost 2 bases and 4 bases respectively, with 8 bases between them. Per germline, CDR1 MDHEN and CDR2 SYDVKM. The CDR3 covers 14 residues. The CDR3: CASSLQQDNEKLFF. In DNA, the CDR3 is TGTGCCAGCAGTTTACAACAGGATAATGAAAAACTGTTTTTT.

V gene TRBV14 combines with J gene TRBJ1-2; TRBD1 aligns across 7 bases. The germline gives CDR1 SGHDN, CDR2 FVKESK. After removal of 4 bases from V and 3 bases from J, the junction contained 8 bases not matched to a gene. The CDR3 runs to 15 residues. The CDR3 protein is CASSPQDRTYYGYTF. In DNA, the CDR3 is TGTGCCAGCAGCCCACAGGACAGGACGTACTATGGCTACACCTTC.

V is TRBV10-3 and J is TRBJ1-2, with unresolved D. V was cut by 2 bases and J by 6 bases, with 10 bases left in between. CDR3 length equals 13 residues. The germline gives CDR1 ENHRY, CDR2 SYGVKD. The CDR3 protein is CAISEPSQDGYTF. CDR3 DNA sequence: TGTGCCATCAGTGAGCCCTCCCAGGATGGCTACACCTTC.

V is TRBV5-1 and J is TRBJ2-4, with D perhaps matching TRBD1 (6 bases). Germline CDR1 reads SGHRS; CDR2 reads YFSETQ. The V end was cut by 4 bases, the J end by 8 bases, with 16 bases between. This CDR3 comprises 14 residues. The CDR3 loop reads CASSPGTRGDIQYF. CDR3 DNA: TGCGCCAGCAGCCCTGGGACCAGGGGAGACATTCAGTACTTC.